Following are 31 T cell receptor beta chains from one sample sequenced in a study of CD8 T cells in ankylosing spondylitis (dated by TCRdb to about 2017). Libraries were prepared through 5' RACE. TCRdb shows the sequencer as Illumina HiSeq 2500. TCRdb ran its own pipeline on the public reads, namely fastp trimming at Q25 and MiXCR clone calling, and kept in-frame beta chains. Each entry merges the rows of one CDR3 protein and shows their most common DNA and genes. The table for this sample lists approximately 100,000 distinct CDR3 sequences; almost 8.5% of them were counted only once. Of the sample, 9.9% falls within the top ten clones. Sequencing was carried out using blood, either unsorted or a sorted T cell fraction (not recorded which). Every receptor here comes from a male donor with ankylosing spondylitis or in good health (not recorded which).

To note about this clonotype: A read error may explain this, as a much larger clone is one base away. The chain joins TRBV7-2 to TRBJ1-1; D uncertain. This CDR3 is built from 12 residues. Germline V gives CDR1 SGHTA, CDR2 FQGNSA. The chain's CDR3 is CAGSLDHTEAFF. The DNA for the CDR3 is TGTGCCGGCAGCTTAGACCACACTGAAGCTTTCTTT.

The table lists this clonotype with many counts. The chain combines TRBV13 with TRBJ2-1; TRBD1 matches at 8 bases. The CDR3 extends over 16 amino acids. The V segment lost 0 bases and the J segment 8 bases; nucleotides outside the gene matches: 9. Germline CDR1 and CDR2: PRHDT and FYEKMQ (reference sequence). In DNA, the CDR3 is TGTGCCAGCAGCTTAGGCCTATGGACAGGGTCTCATGAGCAGTTCTTC. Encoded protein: CASSLGLWTGSHEQFF.

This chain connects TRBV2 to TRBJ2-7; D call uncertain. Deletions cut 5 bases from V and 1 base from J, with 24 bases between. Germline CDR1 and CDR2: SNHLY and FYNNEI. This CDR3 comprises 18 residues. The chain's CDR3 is CASSHTVADLGASYEQYF. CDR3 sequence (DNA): TGTGCCAGCAGTCATACGGTCGCGGACCTAGGTGCTTCCTACGAGCAGTACTTC.

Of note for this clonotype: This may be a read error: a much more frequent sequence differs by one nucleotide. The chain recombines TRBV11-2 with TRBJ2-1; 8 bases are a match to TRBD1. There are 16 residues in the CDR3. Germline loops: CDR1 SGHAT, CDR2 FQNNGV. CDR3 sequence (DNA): TGTGCCAGCACCTCAATGCTAAGGACAGGGTTGAATGGGCAGTTCTTC. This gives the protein CASTSMLRTGLNGQFF. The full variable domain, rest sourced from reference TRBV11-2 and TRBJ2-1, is EAGVAQSPRYKIIEKRQSVAFWCNPISGHATLYWYQQILGQGPKLLIQFQNNGVVDDSQLPKDRFSAERLKGVDSTLKIQPAKLEDSAVYLCASTSMLRTGLNGQFFGPGTRLTVL.

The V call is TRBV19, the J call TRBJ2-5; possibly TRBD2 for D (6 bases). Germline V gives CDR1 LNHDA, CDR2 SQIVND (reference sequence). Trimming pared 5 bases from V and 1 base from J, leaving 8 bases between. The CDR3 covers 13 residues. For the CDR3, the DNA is TGTGCCAGTAGTCCGGGGGTCCAAGAGACCCAGTACTTC. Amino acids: CASSPGVQETQYF.

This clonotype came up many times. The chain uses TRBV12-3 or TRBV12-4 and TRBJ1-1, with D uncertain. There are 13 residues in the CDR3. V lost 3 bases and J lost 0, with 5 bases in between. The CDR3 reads CASSLVVNTEAFF. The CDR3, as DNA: TGTGCCAGCAGTTTGGTAGTGAACACTGAAGCTTTCTTT.

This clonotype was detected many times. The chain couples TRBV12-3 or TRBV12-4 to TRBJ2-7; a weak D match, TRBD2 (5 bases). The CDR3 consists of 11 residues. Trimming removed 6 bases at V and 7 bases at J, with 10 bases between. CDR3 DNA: TGTGCCAGCAGCCGGAGGAGGGAGCAGTACTTC. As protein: CASSRRREQYF.

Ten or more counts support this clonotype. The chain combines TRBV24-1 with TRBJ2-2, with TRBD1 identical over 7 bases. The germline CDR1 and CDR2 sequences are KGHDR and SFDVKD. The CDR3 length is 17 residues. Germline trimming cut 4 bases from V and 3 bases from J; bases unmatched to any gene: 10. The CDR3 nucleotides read TGTGCCACCAGTGAGCAACCGGGACAGCTATACACCGGGGAGCTGTTTTTT. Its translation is CATSEQPGQLYTGELFF.

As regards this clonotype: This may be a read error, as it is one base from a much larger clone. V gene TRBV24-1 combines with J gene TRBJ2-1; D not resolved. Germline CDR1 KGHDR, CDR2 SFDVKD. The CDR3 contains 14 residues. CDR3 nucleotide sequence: TGTGCCGCCAGCCCCGGCACAAACCACAATGAGCAGTTCTTC. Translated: CAASPGTNHNEQFF.

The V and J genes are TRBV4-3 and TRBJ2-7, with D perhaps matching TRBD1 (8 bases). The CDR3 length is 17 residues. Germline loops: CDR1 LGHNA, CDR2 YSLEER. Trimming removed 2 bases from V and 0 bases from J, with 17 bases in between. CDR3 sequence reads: CASSQRTGGDYSYEQYF. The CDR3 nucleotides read TGCGCCAGCAGCCAAAGAACAGGGGGGGACTACTCCTACGAGCAGTACTTC.

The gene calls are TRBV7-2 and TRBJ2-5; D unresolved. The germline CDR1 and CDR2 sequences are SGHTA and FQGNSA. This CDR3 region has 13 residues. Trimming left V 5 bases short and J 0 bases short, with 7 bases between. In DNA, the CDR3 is TGTGCCAGCAGCCTTTCGTACCAAGAGACCCAGTACTTC. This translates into CASSLSYQETQYF.

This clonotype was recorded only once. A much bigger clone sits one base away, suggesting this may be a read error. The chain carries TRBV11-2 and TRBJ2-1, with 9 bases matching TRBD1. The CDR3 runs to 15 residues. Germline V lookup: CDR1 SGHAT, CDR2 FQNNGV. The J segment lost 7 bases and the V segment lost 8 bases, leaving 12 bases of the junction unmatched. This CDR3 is CASGSGTGRKNEQFF. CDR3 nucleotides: TGTGCCAGCGGCTCCGGGACAGGGCGTAAGAATGAGCAGTTCTTC.

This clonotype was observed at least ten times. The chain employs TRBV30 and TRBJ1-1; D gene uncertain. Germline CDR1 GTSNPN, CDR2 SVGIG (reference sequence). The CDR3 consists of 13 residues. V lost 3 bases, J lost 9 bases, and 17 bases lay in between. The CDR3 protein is CAWSSLLGLKAFF. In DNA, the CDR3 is TGTGCCTGGAGCTCCCTATTAGGGCTGAAAGCTTTCTTT.

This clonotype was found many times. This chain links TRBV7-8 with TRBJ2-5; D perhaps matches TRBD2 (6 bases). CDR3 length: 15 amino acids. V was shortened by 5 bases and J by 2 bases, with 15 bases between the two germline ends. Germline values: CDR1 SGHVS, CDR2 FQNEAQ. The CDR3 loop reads CASSVGTSRQETQYF. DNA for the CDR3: TGTGCCAGCAGCGTAGGAACTAGCAGGCAAGAGACCCAGTACTTC.

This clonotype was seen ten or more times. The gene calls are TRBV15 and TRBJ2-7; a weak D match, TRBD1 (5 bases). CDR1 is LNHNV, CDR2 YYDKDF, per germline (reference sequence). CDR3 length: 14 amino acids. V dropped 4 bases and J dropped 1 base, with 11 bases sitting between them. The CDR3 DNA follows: TGTGCCACCAGCAACATCAGGGTTTCCTACGAGCAGTACTTC. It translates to CATSNIRVSYEQYF.

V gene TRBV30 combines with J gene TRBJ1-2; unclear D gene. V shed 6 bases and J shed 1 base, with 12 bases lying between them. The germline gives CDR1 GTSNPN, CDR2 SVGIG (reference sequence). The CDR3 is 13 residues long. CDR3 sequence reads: CACLRGFNYGYTF. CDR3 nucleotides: TGTGCCTGTCTGCGGGGATTTAACTATGGCTACACCTTC. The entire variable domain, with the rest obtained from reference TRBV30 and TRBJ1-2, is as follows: SQTIHQWPATLVQPVGSPLSLECTVEGTSNPNLYWYRQAAGRGLQLLFYSVGIGQISSEVPQNLSASRPQDRQFILSSKKLLLSDSGFYLCACLRGFNYGYTFGSGTRLTVV.

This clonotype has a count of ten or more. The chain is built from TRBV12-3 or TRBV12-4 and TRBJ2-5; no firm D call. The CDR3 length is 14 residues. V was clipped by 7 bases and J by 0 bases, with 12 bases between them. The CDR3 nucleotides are TGTGCCAGCACCCTGGATCAATACCAAGAGACCCAGTACTTC. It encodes CASTLDQYQETQYF.

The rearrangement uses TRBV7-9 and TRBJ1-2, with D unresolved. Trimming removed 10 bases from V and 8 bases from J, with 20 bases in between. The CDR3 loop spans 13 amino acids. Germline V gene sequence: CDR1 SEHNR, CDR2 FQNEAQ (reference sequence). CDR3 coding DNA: TGTGCCACTAGGCGGGATGCAGTGGGAGGCTACACCTTC. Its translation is CATRRDAVGGYTF.

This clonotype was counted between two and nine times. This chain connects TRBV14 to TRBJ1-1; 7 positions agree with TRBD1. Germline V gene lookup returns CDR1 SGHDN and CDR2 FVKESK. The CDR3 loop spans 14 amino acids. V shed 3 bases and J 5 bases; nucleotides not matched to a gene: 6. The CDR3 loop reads CASSQLQGITEAFF. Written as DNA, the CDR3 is TGTGCCAGCAGCCAGCTACAGGGGATAACTGAAGCTTTCTTT. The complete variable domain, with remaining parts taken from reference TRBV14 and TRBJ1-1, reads EAGVTQFPSHSVIEKGQTVTLRCDPISGHDNLYWYRRVMGKEIKFLLHFVKESKQDESGMPNNRFLAERTGGTYSTLKVQPAELEDSGVYFCASSQLQGITEAFFGQGTRLTVV.

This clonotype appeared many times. The CDR3 DNA follows: TGTGCCAGCAGCTTGGTTCTGCGGGGGAGCTCCTACAATGAGCAGTTCTTC. Protein: CASSLVLRGSSYNEQFF. The chain combines TRBV5-8 with TRBJ2-1; TRBD2 aligns across 7 bases. Germline V gene data show CDR1 as SGHTS and CDR2 as YDEGEE. The CDR3 spans 17 residues. V trimming: 0 bases; J trimming: 0 bases; junction bases outside the gene matches: 6. The complete variable domain, with remaining parts taken from reference TRBV5-8 and TRBJ2-1, reads EAGVTQSPTHLIKTRGQQATLRCSPISGHTSVYWYQQALGLGLQFLLWYDEGEERNRGNFPPRFSGRQFPNYSSELNVNALELEDSALYLCASSLVLRGSSYNEQFFGPGTRLTVL.

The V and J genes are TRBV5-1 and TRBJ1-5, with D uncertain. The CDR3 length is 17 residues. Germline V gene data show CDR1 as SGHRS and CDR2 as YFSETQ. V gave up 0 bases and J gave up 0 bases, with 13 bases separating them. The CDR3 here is CASSLVPGAYSNQPQHF. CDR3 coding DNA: TGCGCCAGCAGCTTGGTCCCTGGTGCATATAGCAATCAGCCCCAGCATTTT.

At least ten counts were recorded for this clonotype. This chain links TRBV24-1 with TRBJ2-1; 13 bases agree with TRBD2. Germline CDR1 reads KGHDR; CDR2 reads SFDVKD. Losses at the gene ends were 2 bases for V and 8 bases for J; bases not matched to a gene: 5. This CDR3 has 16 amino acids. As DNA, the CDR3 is TGTGCCACCAGTGATTCCCGACTAGCGGGAGGTGATGAGCAGTTCTTC. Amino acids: CATSDSRLAGGDEQFF.

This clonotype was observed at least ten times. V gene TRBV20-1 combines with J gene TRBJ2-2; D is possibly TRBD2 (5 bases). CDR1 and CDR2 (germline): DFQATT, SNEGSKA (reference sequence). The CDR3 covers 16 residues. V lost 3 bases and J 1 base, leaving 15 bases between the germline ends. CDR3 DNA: TGCAGTGCTAGGGACCCTCTGCGGGTGAACACCGGGGAGCTGTTTTTT. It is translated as CSARDPLRVNTGELFF.

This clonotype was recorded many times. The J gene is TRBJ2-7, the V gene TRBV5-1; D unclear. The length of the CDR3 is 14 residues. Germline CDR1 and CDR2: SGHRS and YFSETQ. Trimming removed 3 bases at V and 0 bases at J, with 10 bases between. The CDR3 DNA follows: TGCGCCAGCAGCTCCACGACGGCCTCCTACGAGCAGTACTTC. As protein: CASSSTTASYEQYF.

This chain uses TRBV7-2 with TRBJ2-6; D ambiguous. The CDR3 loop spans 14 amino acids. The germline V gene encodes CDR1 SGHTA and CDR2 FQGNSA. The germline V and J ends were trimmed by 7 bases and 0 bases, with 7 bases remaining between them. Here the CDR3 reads CASNLPSGANVLTF. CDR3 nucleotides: TGTGCCAGCAACCTCCCCTCTGGGGCCAACGTCCTGACTTTC. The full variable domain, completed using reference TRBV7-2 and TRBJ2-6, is GAGVSQSPSNKVTEKGKDVELRCDPISGHTALYWYRQSLGQGLEFLIYFQGNSAPDKSGLPSDRFSAERTGGSVSTLTIQRTQQEDSAVYLCASNLPSGANVLTFGAGSRLTVL.

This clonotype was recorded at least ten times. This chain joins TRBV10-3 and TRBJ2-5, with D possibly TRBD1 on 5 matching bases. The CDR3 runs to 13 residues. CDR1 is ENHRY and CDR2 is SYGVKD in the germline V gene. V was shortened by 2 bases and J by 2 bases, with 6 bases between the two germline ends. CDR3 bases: TGTGCCATCAGTGAGAGGGGACAAGAGACCCAGTACTTC. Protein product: CAISERGQETQYF.

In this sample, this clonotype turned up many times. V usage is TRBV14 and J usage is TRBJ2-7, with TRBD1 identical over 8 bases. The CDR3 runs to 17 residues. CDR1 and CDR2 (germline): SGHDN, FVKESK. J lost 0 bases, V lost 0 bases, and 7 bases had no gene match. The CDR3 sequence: CASSQDVGTGSSYEQYF. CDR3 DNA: TGTGCCAGCAGCCAAGATGTTGGGACAGGTAGCTCCTACGAGCAGTACTTC.

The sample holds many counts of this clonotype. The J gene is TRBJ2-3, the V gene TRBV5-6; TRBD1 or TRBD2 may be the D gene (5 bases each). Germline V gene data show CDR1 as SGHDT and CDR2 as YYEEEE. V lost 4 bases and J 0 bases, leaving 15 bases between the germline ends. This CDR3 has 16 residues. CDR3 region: CASSLVEGPSTDTQYF. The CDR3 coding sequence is TGTGCCAGCAGCCTAGTAGAGGGACCCAGCACAGATACGCAGTATTTT. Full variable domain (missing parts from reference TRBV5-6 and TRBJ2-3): DAGVTQSPTHLIKTRGQQVTLRCSPKSGHDTVSWYQQALGQGPQFIFQYYEEEERQRGNFPDRFSGHQFPNYSSELNVNALLLGDSALYLCASSLVEGPSTDTQYFGPGTRLTVL.

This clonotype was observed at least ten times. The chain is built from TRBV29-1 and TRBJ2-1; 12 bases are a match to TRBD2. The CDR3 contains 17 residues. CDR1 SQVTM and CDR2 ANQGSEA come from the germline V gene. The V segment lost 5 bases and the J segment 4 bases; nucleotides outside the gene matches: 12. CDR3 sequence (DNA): TGCAGCGTTCTGGCCCTAGCGGGGGGGCCTTCTTACAATGAGCAGTTCTTC. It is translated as CSVLALAGGPSYNEQFF.

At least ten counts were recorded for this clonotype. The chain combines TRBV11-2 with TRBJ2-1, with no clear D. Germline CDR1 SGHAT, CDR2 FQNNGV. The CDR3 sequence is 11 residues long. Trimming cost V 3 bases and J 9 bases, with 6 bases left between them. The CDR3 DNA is TGTGCCAGCAGCTTCTCGGTTGAGCAGTTCTTC. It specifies CASSFSVEQFF.

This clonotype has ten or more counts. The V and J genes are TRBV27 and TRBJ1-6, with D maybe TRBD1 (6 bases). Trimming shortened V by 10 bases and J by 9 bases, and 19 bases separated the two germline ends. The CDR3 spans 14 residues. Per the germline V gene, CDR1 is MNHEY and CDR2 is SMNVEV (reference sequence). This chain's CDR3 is CATKVLTGSSPLHF. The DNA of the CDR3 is TGTGCCACAAAGGTTTTAACAGGGAGTTCACCCCTCCACTTT.